This TCR beta chain was captured by sequencing in a study of blood T cells in healthy people across ages. Study-level results: Versus aged donors, long-lived donors had higher diversity and more naive CD4+ cells. It was not possible, with unsorted PBMCs, to conclusively compare naive and antigen-experienced cells.

A second PCR of roughly 7 to 11 cycles used a sample-barcoded 5' primer and a J-beta primer mix. Each CDR3 protein is one row after TCRdb ran MiXCR on the 5' RACE reads. The sample lists roughly 1.9 million distinct CDR3 sequences, around 42% occurring once. With respect to this clonotype: Antigen specificity is unknown.

The CDR3 contains 16 residues. J lost 9 bases, V lost 4 bases, and 7 bases had no gene match. Germline-derived CDR1 and CDR2 are MDHEN and SYDVKM. The donors, all healthy, were Caucasians living in Russia, aged about 6 to 90. The receptor was derived from a human donor in good health. The chain employs TRBV28 and TRBJ2-1, with 15 bases lining up with TRBD2. Sequencing input: blood. CDR3 loop: CASSSGTSGGYFEQFF. CDR3 nucleotides: TGTGCCAGCAGTTCCGGGACTAGCGGGGGGTATTTTGAGCAGTTCTTC.